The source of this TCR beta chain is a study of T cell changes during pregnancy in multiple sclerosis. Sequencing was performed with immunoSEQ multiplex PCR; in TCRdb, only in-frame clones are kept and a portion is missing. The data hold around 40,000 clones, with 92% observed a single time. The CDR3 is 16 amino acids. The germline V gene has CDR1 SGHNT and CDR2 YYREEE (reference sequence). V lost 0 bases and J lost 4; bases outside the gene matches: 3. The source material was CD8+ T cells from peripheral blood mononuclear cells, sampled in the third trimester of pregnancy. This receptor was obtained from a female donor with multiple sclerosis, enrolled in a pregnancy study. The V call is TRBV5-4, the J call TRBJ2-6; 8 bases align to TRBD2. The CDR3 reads CASSLAGGAGANVLTF. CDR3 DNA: TGTGCCAGCAGCTTGGCCGGGGGGGCCGGGGCCAACGTCCTGACTTTC.